The next 19 T cell receptor beta chains were all read from a single sample in a study of blood T cell repertoires in COVID-19. Here immunoSEQ multiplex PCR was the method, and the copy in TCRdb shows in-frame clones only, minus some. The table has over 95,000 clones, 85% seen once. Material: peripheral blood. These receptors were collected from a human donor in a cohort sampled during active COVID-19.

The chain is built from TRBV11-2 and TRBJ1-1; TRBD1 agrees at 7 bases. After removal of 1 base from V and 4 bases from J, the junction contained 12 bases not matched to a gene. Germline lookup yields CDR1 SGHAT and CDR2 FQNNGV. The CDR3 spans 17 residues. CDR3 region: CASSLAPNRGSGTEAFF. The CDR3 DNA sequence: TGTGCCAGCAGCTTAGCCCCGAACAGGGGATCAGGCACTGAAGCTTTCTTT.

J is TRBJ2-3 and V is TRBV7-2; 9 nucleotides align to TRBD2. The CDR3 sequence is 15 residues long. From germline, CDR1 is SGHTA and CDR2 FQGNSA. The trim removed 3 bases at V and 1 base at J, leaving 2 bases unmatched. The CDR3 loop reads CASSLRGGRTDTQYF. The CDR3 bases are TGTGCCAGCAGCTTGCGGGGGGGCCGCACAGATACGCAGTATTTT.

The chain combines TRBV4-3 with TRBJ2-1, with TRBD2 matching 9 bases. The trim removed 3 bases at V and 6 bases at J, leaving 12 bases unmatched. Germline-derived CDR1 and CDR2 are LGHNA and YSLEER. This CDR3 has 17 amino acids. CDR3 protein: CASSQRPLDSGGNEQFF. DNA of the CDR3: TGCGCCAGCAGCCAGCGACCCCTGGATAGCGGGGGCAATGAGCAGTTCTTC.

V gene TRBV29-1 combines with J gene TRBJ2-1; 9 nucleotides agree with TRBD1. CDR3 length: 14 residues. Per germline, CDR1 SQVTM and CDR2 ANQGSEA. Trimming at V came to 1 base and at J to 3 bases, leaving 1 base not matched to a gene. CDR3 sequence reads: CSVEGTGDYNEQFF. The CDR3 DNA reads as TGCAGCGTTGAAGGGACAGGGGACTACAATGAGCAGTTCTTC.

The V gene is TRBV5-4, the J gene TRBJ2-3, with a possible D match to TRBD2 (5 bases). This CDR3 comprises 16 residues. The ends were cut back, 1 base at V and 0 bases at J, with 12 bases in the middle. Germline CDR1 reads SGHNT; CDR2 reads YYREEE (reference sequence). The CDR3 coding sequence is TGTGCCAGCAGCTTGTTTGGTACGGGGAGCACAGATACGCAGTATTTT. Amino acid sequence: CASSLFGTGSTDTQYF.

As for this clone: At one end the junction does not follow the germline gene, possibly because of a read error. V is TRBV27 and J is TRBJ2-2, with a weak D call TRBD2 (5 bases). This CDR3 is 14 amino acids long. Germline CDR1 MNHEY, CDR2 SMNVEV (reference sequence). CDR3 DNA sequence: TGTGCCAGCACTTTAGGGAGGAACACCGGGGAGCTGTTTTTT. It is translated as CASTLGRNTGELFF.

The V call is TRBV7-2, the J call TRBJ1-1, with D possibly TRBD1 on 6 matching bases. Germline values: CDR1 SGHTA, CDR2 FQGNSA. The length of the CDR3 is 18 residues. V was clipped by 2 bases and J by 1 base, with 20 bases between them. CDR3 protein: CASSLIAVYGGRNTEAFF. The DNA of the CDR3 is TGTGCCAGCAGCTTAATAGCTGTGTATGGGGGCCGGAACACTGAAGCTTTCTTT.

The J gene is TRBJ2-7, the V gene TRBV18; weak D call: TRBD2 (6 bases). Trimming left V 3 bases short and J 4 bases short, with 10 bases between. The CDR3 contains 13 residues. CDR1 and CDR2 (germline): KGHSH, LQKENI. CDR3 nucleotides: TGTGCCAGCTCACCCGGGAGCAGGTACGAGCAGTACTTC. This codes for CASSPGSRYEQYF.

The chain combines TRBV12-3 or TRBV12-4 with TRBJ2-4, with D tentatively TRBD1 (6 bases). The CDR3 runs 13 residues. V was shortened by 4 bases and J by 9 bases, with 13 bases between the two germline ends. The CDR3: CASSSLQGSIQYF. DNA for the CDR3: TGTGCCAGCAGTTCCCTACAGGGCAGCATTCAGTACTTC.

This rearrangement joins TRBV4-1 to TRBJ1-2; 7 positions agree with TRBD1. The CDR3 loop spans 16 amino acids. With 1 base clipped from V and 4 bases from J, the junction kept 9 bases outside the gene matches. The germline CDR1 and CDR2 sequences are MGHRA and YSYEKL. CDR3 region: CASSQVPTGLSYGYTF. CDR3 in DNA: TGCGCCAGCAGCCAAGTCCCGACAGGGTTAAGCTATGGCTACACCTTC.

The chain combines TRBV12-3 or TRBV12-4 with TRBJ1-1; TRBD1 matches at 8 bases. V lost 6 bases and J lost 1; bases outside the gene matches: 1. This CDR3 comprises 13 residues. The DNA for the CDR3 is TGTGCCAGCAGAGGACAGGGGAACACTGAAGCTTTCTTT. Translation gives CASRGQGNTEAFF.

The genes are TRBV5-5 and TRBJ1-2; perhaps TRBD1 as D (6 bases). Per the germline V gene, CDR1 is SGHKS and CDR2 is YYEKEE (reference sequence). This CDR3 region has 15 residues. Trimming took 0 bases from V and 7 from J, leaving 16 bases between them. The CDR3 nucleotides are TGTGCCAGCAGCTTGGAAGGAGGACAGTCCGGTGGCTACACCTTC. It yields the protein CASSLEGGQSGGYTF.

This clone has just a few counts. The chain couples TRBV6-5 to TRBJ2-7, with D maybe TRBD2 (6 bases). Trimming pared 6 bases from V and 3 bases from J, leaving 12 bases between. Germline-derived CDR1 and CDR2 are MNHEY and SVGAGI. CDR3 length equals 13 residues. The CDR3 DNA reads as TGTGCCAGCAGCTCAGGGACTCACTACGAGCAGTACTTC. This encodes CASSSGTHYEQYF.

Notes on this clone: Other DNA sequences within the sample encode an identical CDR3. The CDR3: CASSPTTGPYEQYF. The CDR3 DNA is TGCGCCAGCAGCCCCACGACAGGACCTTACGAGCAGTACTTC. The chain has TRBV5-1 and TRBJ2-7, with TRBD1 as a possible D gene (6 bases). V lost 4 bases, J lost 4 bases, and 15 bases lay in between. Germline CDR1 SGHRS, CDR2 YFSETQ. The CDR3 length is 14 residues.

The CDR3 loop reads CASSLTRGQGGDTGELFF. CDR3 in DNA: TGTGCCAGCAGCTTAACGAGGGGACAGGGCGGGGACACCGGGGAGCTGTTTTTT. This rearrangement joins TRBV7-3 to TRBJ2-2, with TRBD1 matching over 9 bases. The CDR3 sequence is 18 residues long. The junction had 8 bases not matched to a gene; V was cut back by 0 bases and J by 3 bases. Per the germline V gene, CDR1 is SGHTA and CDR2 is FQGTGA.

V is TRBV5-4 and J is TRBJ2-2, with 12 bases identical to TRBD2. CDR1 and CDR2 from the germline V gene are SGHNT and YYREEE (reference sequence). The CDR3 has 16 residues. With V trimmed by 5 bases and J by 3 bases, 5 bases remained unmatched. The CDR3 DNA is TGTGCCAGCAGTCTAGCGGGGGGGCATGACACCGGGGAGCTGTTTTTT. Its translation: CASSLAGGHDTGELFF.

This clone occurred once. The gene calls are TRBV6-5 and TRBJ2-3, with TRBD1 as a possible D gene (5 bases). The CDR3 is 15 residues long. With 6 bases removed from V and 1 base from J, the gap between germline ends came to 14 bases. Germline V CDR1 and CDR2: MNHEY, SVGAGI. CDR3 bases: TGTGCCAGCAGGGACACCCTGTACGGCACAGATACGCAGTATTTT. This translates into CASRDTLYGTDTQYF.

The V and J genes are TRBV7-3 and TRBJ2-4, with 7 bases that match TRBD1. Trimming removed 2 bases from V and 4 bases from J; junction bases left unmatched: 8. From germline, CDR1 is SGHTA and CDR2 FQGTGA. The CDR3 totals 16 residues. The chain's CDR3 is CASSLSAPGQKNIQYF. The CDR3 bases are TGTGCCAGCAGCTTATCCGCTCCGGGACAGAAAAACATTCAGTACTTC.

The genes are TRBV4-2 and TRBJ1-2; D not certain. This CDR3 comprises 15 residues. V was shortened by 0 bases and J by 3 bases, with 11 bases between the two germline ends. Germline assignment: CDR1 LGHNA and CDR2 YNFKEQ. The CDR3 coding sequence is TGTGCCAGCAGCCAAGATTGGTCCGGGGACTATGGCTACACCTTC. Translating gives CASSQDWSGDYGYTF.